Following are 8 T cell receptor beta chains from one sample sequenced in a study of pediatric ulcerative colitis. Data came from immunoSEQ multiplex PCR; TCRdb stores just in-frame clones and leaves some out. The profile shows some 60,000 clones, over 65% of them singletons. Sequencing was performed on blood. The origin of the receptors is a boy aged 10-17 years with moderate ulcerative colitis.

V is TRBV7-8 and J is TRBJ2-2; 8 positions match TRBD2. V lost 4 bases and J lost 0; bases outside the gene matches: 1. Looked up from germline, CDR1 is SGHVS and CDR2 is FQNEAQ. The CDR3 contains 15 residues. The DNA of the CDR3 is TGTGCCAGCAGCTCGACTAGCGCGAACACCGGGGAGCTGTTTTTT. This translates into CASSSTSANTGELFF.

The chain links TRBV2 to TRBJ1-5; D remains ambiguous. Looked up from germline, CDR1 is SNHLY and CDR2 is FYNNEI. CDR3 length: 15 amino acids. Trimming pared 4 bases from V and 4 bases from J, leaving 14 bases between. The CDR3 DNA reads as TGTGCCAGCAGTGTTCCCCGGGAATTTAATCAGCCCCAGCATTTT. Translation: CASSVPREFNQPQHF.

V is TRBV9 and J is TRBJ1-5; maybe TRBD1 (6 bases). Deletions cut 3 bases from V and 4 bases from J, with 11 bases between. The length of the CDR3 is 14 residues. Germline V gives CDR1 SGDLS, CDR2 YYNGEE. The CDR3 nucleotides are TGTGCCAGCAGCGAAGGACAGTGGAATCAGCCCCAGCATTTT. It yields the protein CASSEGQWNQPQHF.

J is TRBJ2-5 and V is TRBV7-8, with 9 bases fitting TRBD2. The CDR3 consists of 16 residues. In germline, CDR1 is SGHVS, CDR2 FQNEAQ. Losses at the gene ends were 6 bases for V and 6 bases for J; bases not matched to a gene: 14. The CDR3 protein is CASRLPLRGGKQTQYF. CDR3 DNA sequence: TGTGCCAGCAGGTTACCATTGCGGGGGGGCAAACAGACCCAGTACTTC.

The J gene is TRBJ1-4, the V gene TRBV5-4; D may be TRBD1 (6 bases). Trimming took off 4 bases at V and 3 bases at J, with 16 bases between the two ends. This CDR3 has 16 amino acids. Per germline, CDR1 SGHNT and CDR2 YYREEE (reference sequence). The CDR3 DNA is TGTGCCAGCAGCCACAGGGCCCTCATGGCTAATGAAAAACTGTTTTTT. Protein product: CASSHRALMANEKLFF.

This clone has a handful of counts. This rearrangement joins TRBV5-1 to TRBJ1-5; D uncertain. With 0 bases removed from V and 4 bases from J, the gap between germline ends came to 5 bases. Germline-derived CDR1 and CDR2 are SGHRS and YFSETQ. The CDR3 runs 13 residues. The CDR3 DNA follows: TGCGCCAGCAGCTTGGGACAAAATCAGCCCCAGCATTTT. Translating gives CASSLGQNQPQHF. The entire variable domain, with the rest obtained from reference TRBV5-1 and TRBJ1-5, is as follows: KAGVTQTPRYLIKTRGQQVTLSCSPISGHRSVSWYQQTPGQGLQFLFEYFSETQRNKGNFPGRFSGRQFSNSRSEMNVSTLELGDSALYLCASSLGQNQPQHFGDGTRLSIL.

V usage is TRBV13 and J usage is TRBJ1-1; a weak D match, TRBD1 (5 bases). The CDR3 extends over 15 amino acids. Trimming stripped 1 base from V and 3 bases from J, with 12 bases between. Germline CDR1 reads PRHDT; CDR2 reads FYEKMQ (reference sequence). The CDR3 loop reads CASSLEGARDTEAFF. The CDR3 bases are TGTGCCAGCAGCTTAGAAGGGGCAAGGGACACTGAAGCTTTCTTT.

This clone appeared once. This chain joins TRBV4-2 and TRBJ1-2, with D tentatively TRBD1 (6 bases). CDR3 length: 17 residues. Trimming removed 1 base at V and 6 bases at J, with 21 bases between. Germline CDR1 LGHNA, CDR2 YNFKEQ. CDR3 DNA sequence: TGTGCCAGCAGCCAAGCATCCCCGGTCGGAAGGGGGAATGGCTACACCTTC. Encoded protein: CASSQASPVGRGNGYTF.